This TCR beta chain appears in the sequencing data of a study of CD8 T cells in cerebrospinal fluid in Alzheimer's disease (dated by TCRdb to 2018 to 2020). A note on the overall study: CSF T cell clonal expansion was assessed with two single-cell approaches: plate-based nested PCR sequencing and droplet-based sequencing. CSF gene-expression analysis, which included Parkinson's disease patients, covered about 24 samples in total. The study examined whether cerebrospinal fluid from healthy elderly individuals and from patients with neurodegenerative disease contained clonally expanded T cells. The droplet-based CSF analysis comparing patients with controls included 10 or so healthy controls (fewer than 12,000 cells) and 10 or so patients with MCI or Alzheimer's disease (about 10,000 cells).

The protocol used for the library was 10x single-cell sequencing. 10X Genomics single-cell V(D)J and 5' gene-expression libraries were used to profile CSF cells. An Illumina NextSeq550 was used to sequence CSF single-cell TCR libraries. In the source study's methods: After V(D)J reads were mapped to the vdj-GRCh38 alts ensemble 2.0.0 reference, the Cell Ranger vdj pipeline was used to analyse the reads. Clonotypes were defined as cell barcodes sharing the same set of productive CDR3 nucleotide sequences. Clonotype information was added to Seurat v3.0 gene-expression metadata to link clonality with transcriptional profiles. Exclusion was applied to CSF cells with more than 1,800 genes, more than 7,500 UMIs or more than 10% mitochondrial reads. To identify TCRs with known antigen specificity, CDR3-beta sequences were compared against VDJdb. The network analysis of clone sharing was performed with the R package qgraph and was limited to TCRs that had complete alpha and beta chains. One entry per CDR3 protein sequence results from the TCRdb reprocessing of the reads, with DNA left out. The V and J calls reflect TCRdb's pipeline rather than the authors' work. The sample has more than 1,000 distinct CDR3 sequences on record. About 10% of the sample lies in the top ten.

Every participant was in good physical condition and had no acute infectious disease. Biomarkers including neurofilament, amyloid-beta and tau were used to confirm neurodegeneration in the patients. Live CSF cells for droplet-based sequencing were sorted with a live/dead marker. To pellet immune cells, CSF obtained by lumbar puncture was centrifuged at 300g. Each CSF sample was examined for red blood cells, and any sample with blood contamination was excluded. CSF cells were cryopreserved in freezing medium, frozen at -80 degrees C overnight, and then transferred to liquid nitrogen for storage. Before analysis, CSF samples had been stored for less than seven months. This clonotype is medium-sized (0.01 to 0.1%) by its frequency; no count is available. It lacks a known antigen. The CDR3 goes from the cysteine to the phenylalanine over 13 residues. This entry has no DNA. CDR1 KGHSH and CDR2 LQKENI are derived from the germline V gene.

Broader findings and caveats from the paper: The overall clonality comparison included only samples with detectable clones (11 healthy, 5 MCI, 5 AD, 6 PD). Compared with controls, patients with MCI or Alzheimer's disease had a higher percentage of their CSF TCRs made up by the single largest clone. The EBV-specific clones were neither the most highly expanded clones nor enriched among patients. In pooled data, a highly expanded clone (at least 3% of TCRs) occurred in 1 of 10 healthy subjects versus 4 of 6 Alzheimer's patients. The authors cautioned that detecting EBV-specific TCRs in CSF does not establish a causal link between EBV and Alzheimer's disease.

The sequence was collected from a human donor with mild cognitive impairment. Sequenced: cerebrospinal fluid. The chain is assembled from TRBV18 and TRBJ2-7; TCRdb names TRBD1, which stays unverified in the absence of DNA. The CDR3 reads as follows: CASSPGQMEGQYF.